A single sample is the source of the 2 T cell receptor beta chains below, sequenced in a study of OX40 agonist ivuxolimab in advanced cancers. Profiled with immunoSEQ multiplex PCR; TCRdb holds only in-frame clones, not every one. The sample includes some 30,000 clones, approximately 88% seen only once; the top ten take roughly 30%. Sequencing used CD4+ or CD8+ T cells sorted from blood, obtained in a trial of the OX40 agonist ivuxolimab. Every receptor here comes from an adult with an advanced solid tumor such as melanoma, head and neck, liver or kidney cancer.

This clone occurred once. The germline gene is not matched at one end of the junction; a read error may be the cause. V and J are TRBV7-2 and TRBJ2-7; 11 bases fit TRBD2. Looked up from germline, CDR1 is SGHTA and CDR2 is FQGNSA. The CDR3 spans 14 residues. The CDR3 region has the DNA TGTGCCAGCAGCCTAGCGGGGGGTACCTACGAGCAGTACTTC. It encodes CASSLAGGTYEQYF. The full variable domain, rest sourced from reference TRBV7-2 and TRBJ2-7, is GAGVSQSPSNKVTEKGKDVELRCDPISGHTALYWYRQSLGQGLEFLIYFQGNSAPDKSGLPSDRFSAERTGGSVSTLTIQRTQQEDSAVYLCASSLAGGTYEQYFGPGTRLTVT.

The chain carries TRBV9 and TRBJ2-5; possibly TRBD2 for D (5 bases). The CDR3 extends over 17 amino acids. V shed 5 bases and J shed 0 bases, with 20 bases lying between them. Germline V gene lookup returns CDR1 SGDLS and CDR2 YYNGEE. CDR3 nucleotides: TGTGCCAGCAGTCCAGGTAGTGGGAGTGGGTACCAAGAGACCCAGTACTTC. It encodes CASSPGSGSGYQETQYF.